The clone carrying this T cell receptor (beta chain) was observed a handful of times. Its antigen is not known. TCRdb recomputed calls from the reads with MiXCR, one row per CDR3 protein. This table has about 480,000 distinct CDR3 sequences, 33% appearing once. The sample comes from a study of T cell repertoires in cytomegalovirus infection. CDR3 length: 14 residues. Trimming stripped 6 bases from V and 1 base from J, with 11 bases between. The germline gives CDR1 MNHNS, CDR2 SASEGT. Material: cultured PBMCs, obtained from culture after CMV antigen stimulation. The chain combines TRBV6-1 with TRBJ2-3, with D possibly matching TRBD2 (5 bases). This receptor was obtained from a human donor in good health (CMV status not recorded). Some clones in this sample may be carry-over from other donors' samples. The DNA for the CDR3 is TGTGCCAGCAGGGCGACTATACGCACAGATACGCAGTATTTT. Residues: CASRATIRTDTQYF.